This T cell receptor beta chain was captured in a study of T cell responses to AZD1222 COVID-19 vaccine. The table came from immunoSEQ multiplex PCR; TCRdb's copy has only in-frame clones and leaves some out. The table records some 200,000 clones, 94% of them present only once. Regarding the study as a whole: Nearly half of spike-specific TCRs reportedly target unmutated variant regions. Possibly, clonal diversity was underestimated; donors were largely white British and included more females.

Comments on this clone: The antigen remains unidentified.

The V gene end was trimmed by 1 base and the J gene end by 4 bases; junction bases not matched to a gene: 4. This CDR3 comprises 17 residues. CDR1 is ENHRY, CDR2 SYGVKD, per germline. The sequence was obtained from an adult who received the MenACWY meningococcal vaccine as a control. This chain connects TRBV10-3 to TRBJ2-2; TRBD1 matches 12 bases. The sample in question was peripheral blood, obtained 28 days after the second dose of the MenACWY control vaccine. In nucleotides, the CDR3 is TGTGCCATCAGTGAGTGGGGACAGGGGGCCGGCACCGGGGAGCTGTTTTTT. As protein: CAISEWGQGAGTGELFF.